These T cell receptor beta chains were read from a single sample in a study of vaccination effects on CD4 cells after COVID-19. Sequencing was performed with immunoSEQ multiplex PCR; in TCRdb, only in-frame clones are kept and a portion is missing. The repertoire holds tens of thousands of clones, with approximately 77% as singletons. The antigens these receptors bind are not known. The sample consisted of CD4+ T cells from PBMCs cultured without peptide, taken before COVID-19 vaccination. These receptors came from a human donor who received a COVID-19 vaccine. Each CDR3 is given with its conserved first and last residue. Each record gives: D gene, J gene, clone size, V gene, CDR3 protein, CDR3 DNA. A D gene is named only where the DNA matches it firmly. Some rows have no size entry. The others give once, few or many, or a class for an expanded clone.

. TRBJ2-5 . TRBV5-1 CASRDETGSEETQYF TGCGCCAGCAGGGATGAAACAGGGTCAGAAGAGACCCAGTACTTC
TRBD1 TRBJ2-5 . TRBV9 CASSRQGVKSQETQYF TGTGCCAGCAGCCGACAGGGGGTAAAGAGCCAAGAGACCCAGTACTTC
. TRBJ2-1 . TRBV6-5 CASIVPGSDEQFF TGTGCCAGCATCGTCCCGGGCTCGGATGAGCAGTTCTTC
. TRBJ2-5 . TRBV5-6 CASSGSYVGETQYF TGTGCCAGCAGCGGCTCCTACGTCGGGGAGACCCAGTACTTC
TRBD1 TRBJ1-2 . TRBV18 CASSPRGDGYTF TGTGCCAGCTCACCCAGGGGGGATGGCTACACCTTC
. TRBJ1-1 few TRBV7-6 CASSASPGVTEAFF TGTGCCAGCAGCGCCAGCCCAGGGGTTACTGAAGCTTTCTTT
TRBD2 TRBJ2-2 . TRBV4-1 CASSQAGGKSGELFF TGCGCCAGCAGCCAAGCGGGGGGGAAGTCCGGGGAGCTGTTTTTT
TRBD2 TRBJ2-3 . TRBV10-3 CAISERLAGGTDTQYF TGTGCCATCAGTGAGAGGCTAGCGGGGGGGACAGATACGCAGTATTTT
. TRBJ2-5 . TRBV3-1/TRBV3-2 CASRSGPSETQYF TGTGCCAGCCGGTCGGGCCCCTCAGAGACCCAGTACTTC
. TRBJ1-5 few TRBV6-5 CASSYSLGASQPQHF TGTGCCAGCAGTTACTCCTTGGGGGCGAGTCAGCCCCAGCATTTT
. TRBJ1-3 . TRBV19 CASSPGRTGNTIYF TGTGCCAGTAGTCCGGGCAGGACTGGAAACACCATATATTTT
. TRBJ2-3 few TRBV5-1 CASSFSGTDTQYF TGCGCCAGCAGCTTTAGCGGCACAGATACGCAGTATTTT
TRBD1 TRBJ2-5 . TRBV6-1 CASSVFLGTDQETQYF TGTGCCAGCAGTGTCTTCCTCGGGACAGACCAAGAGACCCAGTACTTC
. TRBJ1-1 . TRBV5-1 CASRSGPGLNTEAFF TGCGCCAGCAGATCAGGTCCAGGGTTAAACACTGAAGCTTTCTTT
. TRBJ1-1 once TRBV20-1 CSAREGTEAFF TGCAGTGCTAGAGAGGGCACTGAAGCTTTCTTT
. TRBJ2-1 . TRBV11-2 CASSRGWQGPDNEQFF TGTGCCAGCAGCCGGGGGTGGCAGGGGCCCGACAATGAGCAGTTCTTC
TRBD1 TRBJ1-2 . TRBV7-2 CASSWDSGPPNGYTF TGTGCCAGCAGTTGGGACAGTGGCCCCCCTAATGGCTACACCTTC
TRBD1 TRBJ1-1 . TRBV14 CASSQNRGGSEAFF TGTGCCAGCAGCCAAAACAGGGGTGGTAGTGAAGCTTTCTTT
. TRBJ1-1 . TRBV5-6 CASSLTGLNTEAFF TGTGCCAGCAGCTTGACGGGGCTGAACACTGAAGCTTTCTTT
TRBD1 TRBJ2-2 . TRBV7-2 CASSNSAQGARELFF TGTGCCAGCAGCAATTCGGCACAGGGGGCCCGGGAGCTGTTTTTT
TRBD1 TRBJ1-2 . TRBV4-3 CASSRDGQGNYGYTF TGCGCCAGCAGCCGAGACGGACAGGGAAACTATGGCTACACCTTC
TRBD1 TRBJ2-2 few TRBV7-7 CASSLRRDRVNTGELFF TGTGCCAGCAGCTTAAGACGGGACAGGGTAAACACCGGGGAGCTGTTTTTT
TRBD1 TRBJ2-1 few TRBV7-9 CASSFMDRYNEQFF TGTGCCAGCAGCTTCATGGACAGGTACAATGAGCAGTTCTTC
. TRBJ1-1 . TRBV5-1 CASSLVGADNTEAFF TGCGCCAGCAGCTTGGTGGGGGCAGATAACACTGAAGCTTTCTTT
TRBD1 TRBJ2-3 . TRBV24-1 CATSDRQGRTDTQYF TGTGCCACCAGTGATCGACAGGGTAGGACAGATACGCAGTATTTT
. TRBJ2-5 few TRBV18 CASSPYQDSQETQYF TGTGCCAGCTCACCGTACCAGGACAGCCAAGAGACCCAGTACTTC
TRBD1 TRBJ2-5 . TRBV7-9 CASSLRTGETQYF TGTGCCAGCAGCTTAAGGACAGGCGAGACCCAGTACTTC
. TRBJ2-2 . TRBV24-1 CATSITRSTGELFF TGTGCCACCAGCATCACTAGATCCACCGGGGAGCTGTTTTTT
. TRBJ1-2 few TRBV2 CASRVAGGLYGYTF TGTGCCAGCAGAGTCGCGGGAGGGCTCTATGGCTACACCTTC